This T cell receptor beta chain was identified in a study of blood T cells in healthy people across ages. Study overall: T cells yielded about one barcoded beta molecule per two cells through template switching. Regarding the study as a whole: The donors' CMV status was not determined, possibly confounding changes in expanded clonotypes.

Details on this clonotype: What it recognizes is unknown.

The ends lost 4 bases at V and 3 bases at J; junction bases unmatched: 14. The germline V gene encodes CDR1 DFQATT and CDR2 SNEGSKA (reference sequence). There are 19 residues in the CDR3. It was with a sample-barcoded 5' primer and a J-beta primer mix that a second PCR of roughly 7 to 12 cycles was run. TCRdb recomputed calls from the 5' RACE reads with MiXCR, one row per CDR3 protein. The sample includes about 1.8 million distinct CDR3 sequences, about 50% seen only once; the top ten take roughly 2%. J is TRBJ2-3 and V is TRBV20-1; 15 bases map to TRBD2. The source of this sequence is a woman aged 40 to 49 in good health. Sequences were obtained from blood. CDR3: CSATSGTSGGSLYTDTQYF. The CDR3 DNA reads TGCAGTGCTACCTCCGGGACTAGCGGGGGGAGCCTTTATACAGATACGCAGTATTTT.